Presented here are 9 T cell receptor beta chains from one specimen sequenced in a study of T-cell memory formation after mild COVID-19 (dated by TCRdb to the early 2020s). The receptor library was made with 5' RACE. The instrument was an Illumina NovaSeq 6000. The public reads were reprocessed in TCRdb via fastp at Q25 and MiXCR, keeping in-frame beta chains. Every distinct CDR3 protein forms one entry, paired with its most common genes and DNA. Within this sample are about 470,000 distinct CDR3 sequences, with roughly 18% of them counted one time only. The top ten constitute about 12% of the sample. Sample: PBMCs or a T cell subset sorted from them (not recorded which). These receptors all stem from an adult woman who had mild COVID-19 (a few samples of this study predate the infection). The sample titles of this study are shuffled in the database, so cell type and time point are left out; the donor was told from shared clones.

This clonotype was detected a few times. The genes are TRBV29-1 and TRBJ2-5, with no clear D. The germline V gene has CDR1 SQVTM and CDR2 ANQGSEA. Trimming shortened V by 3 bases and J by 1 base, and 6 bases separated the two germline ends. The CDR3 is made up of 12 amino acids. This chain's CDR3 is CSVDRPQETQYF. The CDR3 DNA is TGCAGCGTTGACAGGCCCCAAGAGACCCAGTACTTC.

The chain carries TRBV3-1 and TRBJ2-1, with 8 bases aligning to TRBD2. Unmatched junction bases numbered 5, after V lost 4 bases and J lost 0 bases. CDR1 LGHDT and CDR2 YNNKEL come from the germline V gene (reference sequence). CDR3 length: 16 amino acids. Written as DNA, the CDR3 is TGTGCCAGCAGCCGCGGGGGGCGGGGCTCCTACAATGAGCAGTTCTTC. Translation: CASSRGGRGSYNEQFF.

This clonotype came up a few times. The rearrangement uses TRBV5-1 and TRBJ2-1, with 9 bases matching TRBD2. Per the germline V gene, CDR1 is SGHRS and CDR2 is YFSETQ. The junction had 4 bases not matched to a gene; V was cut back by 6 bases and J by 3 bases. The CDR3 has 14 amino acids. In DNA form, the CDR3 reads TGCGCCAGCAACAGCGGGAGGAACTACAATGAGCAGTTCTTC. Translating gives CASNSGRNYNEQFF.

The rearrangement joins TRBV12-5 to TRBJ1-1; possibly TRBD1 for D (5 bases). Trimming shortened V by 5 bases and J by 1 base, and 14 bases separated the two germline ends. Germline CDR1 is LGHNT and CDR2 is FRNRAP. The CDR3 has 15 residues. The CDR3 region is CASGPRGGRNTEAFF. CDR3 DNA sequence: TGTGCTAGTGGTCCTCGGGGCGGCCGGAACACTGAAGCTTTCTTT.

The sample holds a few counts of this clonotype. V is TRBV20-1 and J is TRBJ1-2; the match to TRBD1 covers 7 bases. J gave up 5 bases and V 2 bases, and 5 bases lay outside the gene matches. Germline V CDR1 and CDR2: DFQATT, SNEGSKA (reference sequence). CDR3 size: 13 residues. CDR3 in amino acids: CSARTGAGYGYTF. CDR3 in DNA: TGCAGTGCTAGAACAGGGGCAGGGTATGGCTACACCTTC.

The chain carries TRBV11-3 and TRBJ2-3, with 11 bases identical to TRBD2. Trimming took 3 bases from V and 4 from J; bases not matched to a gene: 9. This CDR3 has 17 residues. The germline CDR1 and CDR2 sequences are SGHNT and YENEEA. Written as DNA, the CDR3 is TGTGCCAGCAGCTTCTTTAGCGGGGGGGCCGACGCAGATACGCAGTATTTT. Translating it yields CASSFFSGGADADTQYF.

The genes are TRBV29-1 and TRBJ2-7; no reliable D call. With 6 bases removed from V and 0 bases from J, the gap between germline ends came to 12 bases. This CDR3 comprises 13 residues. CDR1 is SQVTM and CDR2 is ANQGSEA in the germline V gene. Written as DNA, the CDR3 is TGCAGCGTCGAAACAAGGAGCTCCTACGAGCAGTACTTC. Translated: CSVETRSSYEQYF.

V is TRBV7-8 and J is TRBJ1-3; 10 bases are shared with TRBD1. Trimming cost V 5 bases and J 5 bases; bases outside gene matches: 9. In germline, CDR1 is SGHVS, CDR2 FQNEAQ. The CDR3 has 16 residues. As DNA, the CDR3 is TGTGCCAGCAGCCTAAGGGGGACAGGGGATAGAAACACCATATATTTT. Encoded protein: CASSLRGTGDRNTIYF.

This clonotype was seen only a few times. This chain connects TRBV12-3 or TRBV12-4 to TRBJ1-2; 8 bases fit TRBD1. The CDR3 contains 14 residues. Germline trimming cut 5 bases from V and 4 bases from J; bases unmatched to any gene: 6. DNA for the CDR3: TGTGCCAGCAGTACTTCCGGGACAGGCTATGGCTACACCTTC. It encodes CASSTSGTGYGYTF.